This TCR beta chain was observed in a study of cytomegalovirus exposure and HLA in healthy donors. Regarding the study as a whole: The study labeled 164 TCR beta chains cytomegalovirus-associated. The classifier was said to identify cytomegalovirus status with high specificity and sensitivity.

In regard to this clone: Its antigen is undetermined.

The germline V and J ends were trimmed by 0 bases and 1 base, with 5 bases remaining between them. Germline values: CDR1 LNHNV, CDR2 YYDKDF (reference sequence). The CDR3 covers 14 residues. The method was immunoSEQ multiplex PCR; TCRdb's version includes in-frame clones alone and lacks a portion of them. The sample includes 280,000 or so clones, around nine tenths of them seen just once. The V and J genes are TRBV15 and TRBJ2-3, with no clear D. The sequenced material came from PBMCs. The TCR sequence derives from a woman between 18 and 30 years old in good health and CMV-seronegative. DNA of the CDR3: TGTGCCACCAGCAGAGAACGCGGCACAGATACGCAGTATTTT. Protein: CATSRERGTDTQYF.